Sequencing of this TCR beta chain was carried out in a study of CD8 T cells in Susac syndrome. Study-level findings and limits: The CD4+ T cell repertoire of patients with Susac syndrome showed no detectable clonal expansion.

Reverse transcription of about 0.5 to 1 ug RNA was carried out with random hexamers. Amplification of TCR beta CDR3 used immunoSEQ multiplex PCR across 54 Vbeta and 13 Jbeta. TCRdb re-called the immunoSEQ multiplex PCR reads with MiXCR, one entry per CDR3 protein. The top ten hold 0.15% of the sample, which has approximately 210,000 distinct CDR3 sequences, 94% seen once. With respect to this clonotype: Its cognate antigen is unknown.

From germline, CDR1 is SGHVS and CDR2 FQNEAQ. The CDR3 loop spans 12 amino acids. The V end lost 5 bases, the J end lost 5 bases, and 6 bases lay between the germline ends. The receptor was derived from a human donor with Susac syndrome. The chain employs TRBV7-8 and TRBJ2-2; no clear D. Specimen: CD4+ T cells from PBMCs. CDR3: CASSPPTGELFF. Written as DNA, the CDR3 is TGTGCCAGCAGCCCCCCTACCGGGGAGCTGTTTTTT.